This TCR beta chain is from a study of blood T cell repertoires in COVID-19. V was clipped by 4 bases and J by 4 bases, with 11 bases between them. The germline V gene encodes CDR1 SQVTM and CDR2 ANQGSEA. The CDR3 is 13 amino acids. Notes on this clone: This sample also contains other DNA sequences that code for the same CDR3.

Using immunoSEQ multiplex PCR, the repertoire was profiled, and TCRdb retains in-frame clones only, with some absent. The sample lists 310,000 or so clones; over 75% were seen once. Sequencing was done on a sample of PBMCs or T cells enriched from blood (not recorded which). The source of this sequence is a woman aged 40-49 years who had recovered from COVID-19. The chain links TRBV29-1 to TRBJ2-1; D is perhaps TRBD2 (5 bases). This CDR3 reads CSVVGDPYNEQFF. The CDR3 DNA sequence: TGCAGCGTTGTGGGAGACCCTTACAATGAGCAGTTCTTC.